Reported below is one TCR beta chain. This specimen belongs to a study of preoperative IRX-2 immunotherapy in early breast cancer. CDR3 length: 16 amino acids. V was pared by 5 bases and J by 7 bases, with 24 bases between. CDR1 and CDR2 from the germline V gene are LNHDA and SQIVND (reference sequence). Libraries were prepared by immunoSEQ multiplex PCR; TCRdb keeps only in-frame clonotypes and omits some of them. This repertoire shows about 98,000 clones, about nine tenths found once; its top ten account for roughly 2%. Treatment described: preoperative locoregional IRX-2 cytokine immunotherapy. Preoperative locoregional IRX-2 cytokine immunotherapy was tested in the phase Ib source study.

This specimen was tumor tissue, taken after IRX-2 immunotherapy. This sequence originates from a human donor with breast cancer. The chain combines TRBV19 with TRBJ2-7; D is ambiguous. The chain's CDR3 is CASSPRSTPKEREQYF. The CDR3 nucleotides read TGTGCCAGTAGTCCTAGGAGTACACCTAAGGAGAGGGAGCAGTACTTC.